Sequencing of this T cell receptor (beta chain) was carried out in a study of CD8 T cells in ankylosing spondylitis (dated by TCRdb to between 2016 and 2019). About the investigation overall: The study set out to find disease-linked TCR variants by profiling T cell receptor beta repertoires in ankylosing spondylitis patients and healthy donors. The full study cohort was made up of approximately 27 ankylosing spondylitis patients and 95 to 130 healthy donors. Peripheral blood was sampled, and synovial fluid was also collected from ankylosing spondylitis patients.

Summary of the overall study and its limitations: Blood from ankylosing spondylitis patients appeared to be characterized by a TCR beta motif made up of eight highly homologous amino acid variants. Some TCR beta motif variants had previously been reported in synovial fluid and blood of reactive arthritis patients, which suggested common disease-initiation mechanisms. Significant enrichment of the disease-linked clones was reported in matched synovial fluid samples from ankylosing spondylitis patients. In peripheral blood, the disease-linked clones were found at relatively low frequencies and had a CD8+ phenotype.

V is cut back by 2 bases and J by 0 bases, with 3 bases in the junction unmatched. CDR1 and CDR2, per the germline V gene, are SGHNT and YENEEA. The CDR3 has 16 amino acids, counting the end cysteine and phenylalanine. The only DNA kept is the CDR3, 48 bases in frame from the first base. Sequencing was carried out with an Illumina HiSeq 2500. Quantitative 5'-RACE with molecular barcodes was used to prepare TCR beta libraries. The study's own analysis went as follows. A new computational method, built on a probabilistic model of VDJ rearrangement, was used to identify disease-linked TCR variants. TCRdb itself trimmed the public reads at Q25 with fastp, ran MiXCR and retained productive beta chains. Entries are consolidated by CDR3 protein sequence, retaining the most common genes and DNA. The V and J calls and clone size come from TCRdb's table, not from the authors' own analysis. In this sample the table shows a few hundred thousand distinct CDR3 sequences, 17% of which occur a single time. Just over 1% of the sample is taken by the ten largest.

On this clonotype itself: The antigen it recognizes is unknown. Base quality data are lacking; no much larger clone is found one base away.

Sequencing was performed on blood, either unsorted or a sorted T cell fraction (not recorded which). The origin of this receptor is a male donor with ankylosing spondylitis. The chain is made from TRBV11-3 and TRBJ2-2, with 7 junctional bases fitting TRBD2. CDR3 protein: CASSLFSGPNTGELFF. DNA sequence: TGTGCCAGCAGCTTATTTAGCGGGCCGAACACCGGGGAGCTGTTTTTT.